Shown below are 29 T cell receptor beta chains from a single sample sequenced in a study of monozygotic twins with cystic fibrosis. Only in-frame clones appear in the TCRdb table, and some are missing; sequencing was by immunoSEQ multiplex PCR. The table records around 35,000 clones, 84% of them present only once. Sequenced sample: blood. These receptors were collected from a girl aged 2-15 years with cystic fibrosis.

The chain uses TRBV5-1 and TRBJ1-5; D perhaps matches TRBD1 (5 bases). CDR3 length: 14 residues. V gave up 0 bases and J gave up 5 bases, with 9 bases separating them. Germline loops: CDR1 SGHRS, CDR2 YFSETQ. The CDR3 nucleotides are TGCGCCAGCAGCTTGGTTTCCAGGGATCAGCCCCAGCATTTT. Its translation is CASSLVSRDQPQHF.

The chain has TRBV6-6 and TRBJ1-1, with D possibly matching TRBD1 (5 bases). The ends were cut back, 6 bases at V and 0 bases at J, with 11 bases in the middle. CDR3 length: 14 amino acids. In germline, CDR1 is MNHNY, CDR2 SVGAGI (reference sequence). CDR3 coding DNA: TGTGCCAGCAGGTCACGGGGCTTGAACACTGAAGCTTTCTTT. As protein: CASRSRGLNTEAFF.

This clone was seen only a few times. The rearrangement joins TRBV29-1 to TRBJ2-1, with 11 nucleotides matching TRBD1. After removal of 1 base from V and 7 bases from J, the junction contained 3 bases not matched to a gene. Germline V lookup: CDR1 SQVTM, CDR2 ANQGSEA. This CDR3 has 14 residues. The DNA of the CDR3 is TGCAGCGTTGAAGTTGGGACAGGGGGAAATGAGCAGTTCTTC. Encoded protein: CSVEVGTGGNEQFF.

This chain links TRBV7-2 with TRBJ1-3, with D unclear. Between the trimmed V and J ends, which lost 2 bases and 5 bases, there was a span of 16 bases. Germline CDR1 SGHTA, CDR2 FQGNSA. The CDR3 spans 16 residues. The CDR3 nucleotides read TGTGCCAGCAGCTTACTCGTGGGGAGACTACGAAACACCATATATTTT. It yields the protein CASSLLVGRLRNTIYF.

CDR3 coding DNA: TGTGCCAGCCGAGAGAACGGGGAGCAGTACTTC. It yields the protein CASRENGEQYF. The V gene is TRBV6-5, the J gene TRBJ2-7; D unresolved. CDR3 size: 11 residues. V shed 8 bases and J shed 7 bases, with 12 bases lying between them. The germline gives CDR1 MNHEY, CDR2 SVGAGI.

This clone was seen only a few times. The V and J genes are TRBV6-1 and TRBJ2-5; a possible D gene is TRBD1 (5 bases). Trimming shortened V by 4 bases and J by 4 bases, and 10 bases separated the two germline ends. There are 13 residues in the CDR3. The germline V gene encodes CDR1 MNHNS and CDR2 SASEGT. The DNA of the CDR3 is TGTGCCAGCAGTGCTCAGGGTCTAGAGACCCAGTACTTC. Its translation is CASSAQGLETQYF.

CDR3 residues: CASRMIGAADTQYF. DNA of the CDR3: TGTGCCAGCAGGATGATAGGGGCGGCAGATACGCAGTATTTT. J is TRBJ2-3 and V is TRBV2, with D possibly matching TRBD1 (5 bases). Trimming left V 6 bases short and J 4 bases short, with 14 bases between. Germline V CDR1 and CDR2: SNHLY, FYNNEI. The CDR3 has 14 amino acids.

The chain combines TRBV5-6 with TRBJ1-6; perhaps TRBD1 as D (5 bases). CDR3 length: 13 residues. The ends were cut back, 2 bases at V and 9 bases at J, with 9 bases in the middle. Germline values: CDR1 SGHDT, CDR2 YYEEEE. The CDR3 loop reads CASSLTGGSPLHF. For the CDR3, the DNA is TGTGCCAGCAGCTTAACAGGTGGTTCACCCCTCCACTTT.

The chain joins TRBV29-1 to TRBJ1-2, with D unresolved. Looked up from germline, CDR1 is SQVTM and CDR2 is ANQGSEA. The V end was cut by 0 bases, the J end by 8 bases, with 16 bases between. CDR3 size: 14 residues. As DNA, the CDR3 is TGCAGCGTTGAAGAGGCTATCTTCAGACTGGGCTACACCTTC. Protein product: CSVEEAIFRLGYTF.

This clone was picked up one time. CDR3 sequence reads: CASSNRGPMNTEAFF. CDR3 nucleotides: TGTGCCAGTAGTAACAGGGGGCCCATGAACACTGAAGCTTTCTTT. This chain links TRBV19 with TRBJ1-1; TRBD1 aligns across 9 bases. The CDR3 length is 15 residues. Germline V gives CDR1 LNHDA, CDR2 SQIVND (reference sequence). With 4 bases clipped from V and 0 bases from J, the junction kept 3 bases outside the gene matches.

This chain uses TRBV29-1 with TRBJ2-5; possible D gene TRBD2, 5 bases. CDR1 SQVTM and CDR2 ANQGSEA come from the germline V gene. V shed 6 bases and J shed 5 bases, with 10 bases lying between them. The CDR3 has 11 residues. The DNA of the CDR3 is TGCAGCGTCGCCAGAGGGGAGACCCAGTACTTC. This gives the protein CSVARGETQYF.

This sequence joins TRBV6-5 and TRBJ2-7; TRBD1 might be the D (5 bases). CDR3 length: 14 residues. Trimming left V 8 bases short and J 2 bases short, with 16 bases between. Germline CDR1 MNHEY, CDR2 SVGAGI. The CDR3 protein is CASGTTEATYEQYF. The DNA for the CDR3 is TGTGCCAGCGGAACGACAGAGGCTACCTACGAGCAGTACTTC.

This rearrangement joins TRBV2 to TRBJ1-3, with D possibly being TRBD1 (6 bases). Trimming stripped 9 bases from V and 4 bases from J, with 16 bases between. The length of the CDR3 is 14 residues. Germline V CDR1 and CDR2: SNHLY, FYNNEI. As DNA, the CDR3 is TGTGCCAGTTGGATTGACAGGTCAGGAAACACCATATATTTT. Amino acids: CASWIDRSGNTIYF. The full variable domain, completed using reference TRBV2 and TRBJ1-3, is EPEVTQTPSHQVTQMGQEVILRCVPISNHLYFYWYRQILGQKVEFLVSFYNNEISEKSEIFDDQFSVERPDGSNFTLKIRSTKLEDSAMYFCASWIDRSGNTIYFGEGSWLTVV.

CDR3: CASSEIRAPIFPQYF. The CDR3 region has the DNA TGTGCCAGCAGTGAAATCAGGGCCCCGATTTTTCCGCAGTACTTC. This chain links TRBV6-1 with TRBJ2-7; TRBD1 might be the D (5 bases). CDR3 length: 15 amino acids. CDR1 is MNHNS, CDR2 SASEGT, per germline. Deletions cut 2 bases from V and 9 bases from J, with 20 bases between.

As DNA, the CDR3 is TGTGCCAGCAGGGCAGGGGGCTACGATGGCTACACCTTC. It yields the protein CASRAGGYDGYTF. The genes are TRBV2 and TRBJ1-2, with 8 bases matching TRBD1. CDR3 size: 13 residues. The J segment lost 6 bases and the V segment lost 6 bases, leaving 6 bases of the junction unmatched. Germline lookup yields CDR1 SNHLY and CDR2 FYNNEI.

In DNA form, the CDR3 reads TGCGCCAGCAGCCAAGTGGGGACAGTGGGTAACAATGAGCAGTTCTTC. Translated: CASSQVGTVGNNEQFF. The V call is TRBV4-3, the J call TRBJ2-1; 7 nucleotides align to TRBD1. V dropped 1 base and J dropped 5; count of bases not matched to a gene: 8. This CDR3 comprises 16 residues. From germline, CDR1 is LGHNA and CDR2 YSLEER.

The chain has TRBV30 and TRBJ1-1; no clear D gene. Trimming pared 0 bases from V and 1 base from J, leaving 3 bases between. The germline gives CDR1 GTSNPN, CDR2 SVGIG (reference sequence). The CDR3 is 12 amino acids. This CDR3 reads CAWSVRNTEAFF. The DNA for the CDR3 is TGTGCCTGGAGTGTAAGGAACACTGAAGCTTTCTTT.

The chain has TRBV5-1 and TRBJ2-2, with D unclear. The germline gives CDR1 SGHRS, CDR2 YFSETQ. The CDR3 is made up of 14 amino acids. Trimming shortened V by 0 bases and J by 6 bases, and 9 bases separated the two germline ends. The CDR3 region has the DNA TGCGCCAGCAGCTTGGAGTATGGCGCCGGGGAGCTGTTTTTT. Its translation is CASSLEYGAGELFF.

The chain recombines TRBV9 with TRBJ2-3; D call uncertain. The germline V gene has CDR1 SGDLS and CDR2 YYNGEE. The CDR3 covers 14 residues. Trimming took 0 bases from V and 2 from J, leaving 7 bases between them. The CDR3 protein is CASSVAKVTDTQYF. In DNA, the CDR3 is TGTGCCAGCAGCGTAGCGAAGGTCACAGATACGCAGTATTTT.

The chain joins TRBV5-6 to TRBJ1-5, with 10 bases aligning to TRBD1. Trimming cost V 4 bases and J 1 base; bases outside gene matches: 11. Germline lookup yields CDR1 SGHDT and CDR2 YYEEEE. The CDR3 contains 18 residues. CDR3 region: CASSRTGTGVSSNQPQHF. CDR3 nucleotides: TGTGCCAGCAGCCGAACAGGGACAGGGGTCTCCAGCAATCAGCCCCAGCATTTT. The full variable domain, its missing parts supplied by reference TRBV5-6 and TRBJ1-5, is DAGVTQSPTHLIKTRGQQVTLRCSPKSGHDTVSWYQQALGQGPQFIFQYYEEEERQRGNFPDRFSGHQFPNYSSELNVNALLLGDSALYLCASSRTGTGVSSNQPQHFGDGTRLSIL.

Here the CDR3 DNA reads TGTGCCAGCACCCTATGGCAGGGGGCTCCCGAGCAGTACTTC. Protein product: CASTLWQGAPEQYF. J is TRBJ2-7 and V is TRBV28; TRBD1 matches at 8 bases. Germline values: CDR1 MDHEN, CDR2 SYDVKM. J lost 6 bases, V lost 7 bases, and 11 bases had no gene match. The CDR3 contains 14 residues.

The J gene is TRBJ2-5, the V gene TRBV5-1; no definite D call. Germline V CDR1 and CDR2: SGHRS, YFSETQ. The ends were cut back, 1 base at V and 5 bases at J, with 6 bases in the middle. The CDR3 runs 12 residues. CDR3 in amino acids: CASSLRFETQYF. The CDR3 nucleotides are TGCGCCAGCAGCTTGCGGTTTGAGACCCAGTACTTC. Using reference TRBV5-1 and TRBJ2-5 for the parts outside the CDR3, the full variable domain is KAGVTQTPRYLIKTRGQQVTLSCSPISGHRSVSWYQQTPGQGLQFLFEYFSETQRNKGNFPGRFSGRQFSNSRSEMNVSTLELGDSALYLCASSLRFETQYFGPGTRLLVL.

The chain uses TRBV19 and TRBJ1-1; D is unclear. Per the germline V gene, CDR1 is LNHDA and CDR2 is SQIVND (reference sequence). This CDR3 has 14 residues. V lost 6 bases and J lost 2, with 13 bases in between. CDR3 nucleotides: TGTGCCAGTAGCCTAATGGGTTCCAACACTGAAGCTTTCTTT. Translation: CASSLMGSNTEAFF.

J is TRBJ2-2 and V is TRBV7-3, with 11 bases lining up with TRBD2. Germline CDR1 reads SGHTA; CDR2 reads FQGTGA. The CDR3 totals 17 residues. V shed 2 bases and J 6 bases; nucleotides not matched to a gene: 8. CDR3 sequence: CASSLLTGLAEPGELFF. The CDR3 DNA reads as TGTGCCAGCAGCTTATTAACGGGACTAGCGGAGCCCGGGGAGCTGTTTTTT.

The rearrangement links TRBV19 to TRBJ2-3, with a weak D call TRBD2 (5 bases). V dropped 6 bases and J dropped 5 bases, with 12 bases sitting between them. This CDR3 region has 13 residues. Germline V lookup: CDR1 LNHDA, CDR2 SQIVND (reference sequence). The CDR3 bases are TGTGCCAGTAGCACCAGGACTGTAGATACGCAGTATTTT. Its protein is CASSTRTVDTQYF.

The genes are TRBV5-1 and TRBJ2-7, with a possible D match to TRBD2 (5 bases). There are 12 residues in the CDR3. The V and J ends lost 0 bases and 4 bases respectively, with 5 bases between them. Germline V gives CDR1 SGHRS, CDR2 YFSETQ. The CDR3 region is CASSLGRYEQYF. CDR3 in DNA: TGCGCCAGCAGCTTGGGGAGGTACGAGCAGTACTTC.

V and J are TRBV19 and TRBJ2-5; 7 bases align to TRBD2. The CDR3 has 16 amino acids. The germline V gene encodes CDR1 LNHDA and CDR2 SQIVND (reference sequence). Trimming cost V 3 bases and J 1 base; bases outside gene matches: 8. CDR3 coding DNA: TGTGCCAGTAGTATCTCGAGCGGGGTAGCCCAAGAGACCCAGTACTTC. The encoded protein is CASSISSGVAQETQYF.

J is TRBJ2-2 and V is TRBV18; 7 bases fit TRBD2. Germline V CDR1 and CDR2: KGHSH, LQKENI. Trimming cost V 6 bases and J 4 bases; bases outside gene matches: 2. The CDR3 length is 13 residues. This chain's CDR3 is CASSSGRTGELFF. The DNA for the CDR3 is TGTGCCAGCTCTAGCGGGCGCACCGGGGAGCTGTTTTTT.

The V and J genes are TRBV29-1 and TRBJ1-1; tentative D call: TRBD1 (5 bases). Germline values: CDR1 SQVTM, CDR2 ANQGSEA. The CDR3 extends over 12 amino acids. V was clipped by 4 bases and J by 5 bases, with 11 bases between them. The CDR3 spells CSVAQGGTEAFF. As DNA, the CDR3 is TGCAGCGTTGCCCAGGGTGGGACTGAAGCTTTCTTT.